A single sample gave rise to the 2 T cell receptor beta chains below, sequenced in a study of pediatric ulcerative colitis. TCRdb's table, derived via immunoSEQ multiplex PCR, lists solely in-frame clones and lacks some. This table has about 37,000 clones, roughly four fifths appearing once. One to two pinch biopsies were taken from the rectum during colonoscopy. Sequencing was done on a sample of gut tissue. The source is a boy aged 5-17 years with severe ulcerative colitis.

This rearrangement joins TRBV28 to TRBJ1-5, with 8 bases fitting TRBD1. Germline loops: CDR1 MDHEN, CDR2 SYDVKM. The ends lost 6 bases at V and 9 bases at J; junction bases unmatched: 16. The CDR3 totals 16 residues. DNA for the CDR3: TGTGCCAGCAGCCTCACCGGACAGGGATCGCCGTGGCCCCAGCATTTT. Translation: CASSLTGQGSPWPQHF.

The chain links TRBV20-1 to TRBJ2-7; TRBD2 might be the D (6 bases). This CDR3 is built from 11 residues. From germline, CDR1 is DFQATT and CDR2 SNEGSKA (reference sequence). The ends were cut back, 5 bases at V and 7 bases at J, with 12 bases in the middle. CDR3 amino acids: CSAGDRGEQYF. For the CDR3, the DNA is TGCAGTGCTGGGGACCGGGGGGAGCAGTACTTC.